These 8 T cell receptor beta chains were sequenced from one sample in a study of OX40 agonist ivuxolimab in advanced cancers. Assay used: immunoSEQ multiplex PCR; TCRdb lists only in-frame clones, some missing. The sample lists about 79,000 clones, 86% occurring once. Sequenced material: CD4+ or CD8+ T cells sorted from blood, taken in a trial of the OX40 agonist ivuxolimab. Source of these receptors: an adult with an advanced solid tumor such as melanoma, head and neck, liver or kidney cancer.

The gene calls are TRBV6-6 and TRBJ2-1; 11 nucleotides match TRBD2. V was pared by 6 bases and J by 3 bases, with 7 bases of the junction left unmatched. CDR1 and CDR2 (germline): MNHNY, SVGAGI (reference sequence). The CDR3 has 16 amino acids. CDR3 nucleotide sequence: TGTGCCAGCAGCTCTAGGACTAGCGGGCACTACAATGAGCAGTTCTTC. Encoded protein: CASSSRTSGHYNEQFF.

V usage is TRBV5-1 and J usage is TRBJ2-4; a possible D gene is TRBD1 (5 bases). V was pared by 0 bases and J by 7 bases, with 11 bases between. CDR1 SGHRS and CDR2 YFSETQ come from the germline V gene. This CDR3 has 14 amino acids. The CDR3 spells CASSLVAGKNIQYF. As DNA, the CDR3 is TGCGCCAGCAGCTTGGTTGCAGGGAAGAACATTCAGTACTTC.

V and J are TRBV6-5 and TRBJ2-1, with 8 bases matching TRBD2. CDR1 and CDR2 (germline): MNHEY, SVGAGI. The CDR3 contains 14 residues. With 6 bases clipped from V and 8 bases from J, the junction kept 9 bases outside the gene matches. The DNA of the CDR3 is TGTGCCAGCAGACCCGGACTAGCTCCCCATGAGCAGTTCTTC. It codes for CASRPGLAPHEQFF.

This chain uses TRBV7-2 with TRBJ1-2; D ambiguous. The germline V gene encodes CDR1 SGHTA and CDR2 FQGNSA. V was pared by 5 bases and J by 6 bases, with 16 bases between. The CDR3 consists of 14 residues. In DNA form, the CDR3 reads TGTGCCAGCAGCCGCGATCAGCACGGGGATGGCTACACCTTC. Protein: CASSRDQHGDGYTF.

The chain employs TRBV2 and TRBJ1-1; D is uncertain. Trimming left V 9 bases short and J 1 base short, with 12 bases between. Germline CDR1 and CDR2: SNHLY and FYNNEI. The CDR3 extends over 13 amino acids. The CDR3 DNA reads TGTGCCAGGGAAAGGCGGTCGAACACTGAAGCTTTCTTT. As protein: CARERRSNTEAFF.

The chain has TRBV2 and TRBJ1-6; D unresolved. This CDR3 contains 15 residues. V shed 2 bases and J shed 7 bases, with 12 bases lying between them. Per germline, CDR1 SNHLY and CDR2 FYNNEI. Here the CDR3 DNA reads TGTGCCAGCAGTGAAAAGTTACGGATCAATTCACCCCTCCACTTT. It specifies CASSEKLRINSPLHF.

There are a few counts of this clone. V gene TRBV15 combines with J gene TRBJ1-1; 7 bases are a match to TRBD1. The CDR3 spans 18 residues. With V trimmed by 4 bases and J by 0 bases, 14 bases remained unmatched. Germline CDR1 is LNHNV and CDR2 is YYDKDF (reference sequence). The CDR3 DNA follows: TGTGCCACCAGCACCCCCCGGGACAGTTTTATGATGAACACTGAAGCTTTCTTT. Residues: CATSTPRDSFMMNTEAFF.

CDR3 sequence: CASGDGYNQPQHF. Here the CDR3 DNA reads TGTGCCAGCGGGGACGGATACAATCAGCCCCAGCATTTT. The J gene is TRBJ1-5, the V gene TRBV6-1, with TRBD1 as a possible D gene (5 bases). CDR1 MNHNS and CDR2 SASEGT come from the germline V gene. The length of the CDR3 is 13 residues. V shed 8 bases and J shed 3 bases, with 11 bases lying between them.